This TCR beta chain emerged from a study of control samples from healthy donors and cancer patients. Assay: immunoSEQ multiplex PCR; the TCRdb copy retains only in-frame clones and omits some. Here the sample spans roughly 150,000 clones, approximately 94% being singletons. V dropped 4 bases and J dropped 2; count of bases not matched to a gene: 3. The CDR3 consists of 14 residues. The germline V gene encodes CDR1 MNHEY and CDR2 SVGAGI. J is TRBJ2-7 and V is TRBV6-5, with TRBD1 matching over 9 bases. This TCR was recovered from a man between 18 and 29 years old in good health. Source material: blood. The chain's CDR3 is CASSWGTGTYEQYF. The CDR3 region has the DNA TGTGCCAGCAGTTGGGGGACAGGGACCTACGAGCAGTACTTC.